A selection of T cell receptor beta chains follows, all from one sample in a study of radiation and T cells in renal cell carcinoma. Sequencing was performed with immunoSEQ multiplex PCR; in TCRdb, only in-frame clones are kept and a portion is missing. The data show around 75,000 clones, roughly 87% seen once. Sequencing was performed on blood, taken from a patient whose treatment included radiotherapy and nephrectomy. The receptors were gathered from a man in his sixties with renal cell carcinoma. CDR3s include the opening cysteine and the closing phenylalanine or tryptophan. The order of the fields is J gene, D gene, clone size, V gene, CDR3 length, CDR3 protein, CDR3 DNA. D genes are given only for firm matches. Some rows mark clone size as missing; the rest say once, few, many or name a class of expanded clone.

J: TRBJ2-3
D: -
size: -
V: TRBV10-1
length: 15
CDR3: CASSDGGPITDTQYF
DNA: TGCGCCAGCAGTGACGGGGGCCCGATCACAGATACGCAGTATTTT

J: TRBJ1-5
D: -
size: -
V: TRBV6-1
length: 15
CDR3: CASSEGRTVAQPQHF
DNA: TGTGCCAGCAGTGAAGGGAGGACAGTCGCACAGCCCCAGCATTTT

J: TRBJ2-5
D: TRBD2
size: once
V: TRBV9
length: 17
CDR3: CASSVAGGGTIQETQYF
DNA: TGTGCCAGCAGCGTAGCGGGGGGAGGGACTATCCAAGAGACCCAGTACTTC

J: TRBJ2-3
D: -
size: -
V: TRBV9
length: 13
CDR3: CASNEMATDTQYF
DNA: TGTGCCAGCAACGAGATGGCCACAGATACGCAGTATTTT

J: TRBJ2-3
D: TRBD2
size: once
V: TRBV4-1
length: 17
CDR3: CASSQFSAGGNTDTQYF
DNA: TGCGCCAGCAGCCAATTCTCAGCGGGGGGAAACACAGATACGCAGTATTTT

J: TRBJ2-3
D: -
size: -
V: TRBV6-5
length: 15
CDR3: CASSNEYSNTDTQYF
DNA: TGTGCCAGCAGCAACGAGTACAGTAACACAGATACGCAGTATTTT

J: TRBJ2-4
D: -
size: -
V: TRBV6-1
length: 10
CDR3: CASASFIQYF
DNA: TGTGCCAGCGCGTCTTTCATTCAGTACTTC

J: TRBJ2-7
D: TRBD1
size: -
V: TRBV2
length: 20
CDR3: CASRRLVPETGSGYDYEQYF
DNA: TGTGCCAGCAGACGCCTAGTCCCAGAGACAGGGTCCGGCTACGACTACGAGCAGTACTTC

J: TRBJ1-2
D: -
size: -
V: TRBV6-1
length: 14
CDR3: CASSDRARSYGYTF
DNA: TGTGCCAGCAGTGATCGGGCCAGGAGTTATGGCTACACCTTC

J: TRBJ1-1
D: -
size: few
V: TRBV7-8
length: 14
CDR3: CASRSTVNTGEAFF
DNA: TGTGCCAGCAGATCGACAGTGAACACAGGTGAAGCTTTCTTT

J: TRBJ2-1
D: TRBD2
size: -
V: TRBV7-8
length: 15
CDR3: CASSLGGRALDEQFF
DNA: TGTGCCAGCAGCTTAGGCGGGAGGGCCCTAGATGAGCAGTTCTTC

J: TRBJ2-2
D: TRBD1
size: -
V: TRBV5-5
length: 15
CDR3: CASSLATGHTGELFF
DNA: TGTGCCAGCAGCTTGGCGACAGGGCACACCGGGGAGCTGTTTTTT

J: TRBJ2-5
D: TRBD1
size: -
V: TRBV5-1
length: 14
CDR3: CASSLGEEGGTQYF
DNA: TGCGCCAGCAGCTTGGGAGAAGAAGGGGGCACCCAGTACTTC

J: TRBJ1-1
D: TRBD1
size: once
V: TRBV7-2
length: 15
CDR3: CASSLTWQGDTEAFF
DNA: TGTGCCAGCAGCTTAACCTGGCAGGGGGACACTGAAGCTTTCTTT

J: TRBJ2-5
D: -
size: -
V: TRBV7-9
length: 12
CDR3: CASSLGLETQYF
DNA: TGTGCCAGCAGCTTAGGGCTGGAGACCCAGTACTTC

J: TRBJ2-7
D: -
size: -
V: TRBV7-9
length: 12
CDR3: CASSLDRNEQYF
DNA: TGTGCCAGCAGCTTAGACCGGAATGAGCAGTACTTC

J: TRBJ2-7
D: -
size: -
V: TRBV2
length: 13
CDR3: CASNDGSRREQYF
DNA: TGTGCCAGCAACGACGGGAGCAGGCGCGAGCAGTACTTC

J: TRBJ2-7
D: -
size: -
V: TRBV18
length: 13
CDR3: CASSPGAFYEQYF
DNA: TGTGCCAGCTCACCAGGGGCCTTCTACGAGCAGTACTTC

J: TRBJ1-6
D: -
size: -
V: TRBV4-2
length: 14
CDR3: CASSQDMADRPLHF
DNA: TGTGCCAGCAGCCAAGATATGGCAGATCGACCCCTCCACTTT

J: TRBJ1-2
D: -
size: -
V: TRBV7-2
length: 16
CDR3: CASSLEYRDTNYGYTF
DNA: TGTGCCAGCAGCTTAGAGTACAGGGACACAAACTATGGCTACACCTTC

J: TRBJ2-2
D: -
size: -
V: TRBV5-8
length: 18
CDR3: CASSRGQIAGSNTGELFF
DNA: TGTGCCAGCAGCCGGGGACAGATAGCGGGTTCGAACACCGGGGAGCTGTTTTTT

J: TRBJ2-1
D: -
size: few
V: TRBV11-2
length: 17
CDR3: CASSPTGLGRIYNEQFF
DNA: TGTGCCAGCAGCCCAACTGGGCTAGGTAGGATTTACAATGAGCAGTTCTTC

J: TRBJ2-5
D: TRBD2
size: -
V: TRBV28
length: 15
CDR3: CAILPLSGIQETQYF
DNA: TGTGCCATCCTCCCCTTGAGCGGGATCCAAGAGACCCAGTACTTC

J: TRBJ2-5
D: -
size: -
V: TRBV13
length: 15
CDR3: CASSLAGGSQETQYF
DNA: TGTGCCAGCAGCTTAGCCGGGGGATCCCAAGAGACCCAGTACTTC

J: TRBJ2-5
D: -
size: -
V: TRBV28
length: 14
CDR3: CASSLGQIQETQYF
DNA: TGTGCCAGCAGTTTAGGGCAGATCCAAGAGACCCAGTACTTC

J: TRBJ2-6
D: -
size: -
V: TRBV5-1
length: 15
CDR3: CASAPTGSRANVLTF
DNA: TGCGCCAGCGCCCCGACGGGATCTCGGGCCAACGTCCTGACTTTC